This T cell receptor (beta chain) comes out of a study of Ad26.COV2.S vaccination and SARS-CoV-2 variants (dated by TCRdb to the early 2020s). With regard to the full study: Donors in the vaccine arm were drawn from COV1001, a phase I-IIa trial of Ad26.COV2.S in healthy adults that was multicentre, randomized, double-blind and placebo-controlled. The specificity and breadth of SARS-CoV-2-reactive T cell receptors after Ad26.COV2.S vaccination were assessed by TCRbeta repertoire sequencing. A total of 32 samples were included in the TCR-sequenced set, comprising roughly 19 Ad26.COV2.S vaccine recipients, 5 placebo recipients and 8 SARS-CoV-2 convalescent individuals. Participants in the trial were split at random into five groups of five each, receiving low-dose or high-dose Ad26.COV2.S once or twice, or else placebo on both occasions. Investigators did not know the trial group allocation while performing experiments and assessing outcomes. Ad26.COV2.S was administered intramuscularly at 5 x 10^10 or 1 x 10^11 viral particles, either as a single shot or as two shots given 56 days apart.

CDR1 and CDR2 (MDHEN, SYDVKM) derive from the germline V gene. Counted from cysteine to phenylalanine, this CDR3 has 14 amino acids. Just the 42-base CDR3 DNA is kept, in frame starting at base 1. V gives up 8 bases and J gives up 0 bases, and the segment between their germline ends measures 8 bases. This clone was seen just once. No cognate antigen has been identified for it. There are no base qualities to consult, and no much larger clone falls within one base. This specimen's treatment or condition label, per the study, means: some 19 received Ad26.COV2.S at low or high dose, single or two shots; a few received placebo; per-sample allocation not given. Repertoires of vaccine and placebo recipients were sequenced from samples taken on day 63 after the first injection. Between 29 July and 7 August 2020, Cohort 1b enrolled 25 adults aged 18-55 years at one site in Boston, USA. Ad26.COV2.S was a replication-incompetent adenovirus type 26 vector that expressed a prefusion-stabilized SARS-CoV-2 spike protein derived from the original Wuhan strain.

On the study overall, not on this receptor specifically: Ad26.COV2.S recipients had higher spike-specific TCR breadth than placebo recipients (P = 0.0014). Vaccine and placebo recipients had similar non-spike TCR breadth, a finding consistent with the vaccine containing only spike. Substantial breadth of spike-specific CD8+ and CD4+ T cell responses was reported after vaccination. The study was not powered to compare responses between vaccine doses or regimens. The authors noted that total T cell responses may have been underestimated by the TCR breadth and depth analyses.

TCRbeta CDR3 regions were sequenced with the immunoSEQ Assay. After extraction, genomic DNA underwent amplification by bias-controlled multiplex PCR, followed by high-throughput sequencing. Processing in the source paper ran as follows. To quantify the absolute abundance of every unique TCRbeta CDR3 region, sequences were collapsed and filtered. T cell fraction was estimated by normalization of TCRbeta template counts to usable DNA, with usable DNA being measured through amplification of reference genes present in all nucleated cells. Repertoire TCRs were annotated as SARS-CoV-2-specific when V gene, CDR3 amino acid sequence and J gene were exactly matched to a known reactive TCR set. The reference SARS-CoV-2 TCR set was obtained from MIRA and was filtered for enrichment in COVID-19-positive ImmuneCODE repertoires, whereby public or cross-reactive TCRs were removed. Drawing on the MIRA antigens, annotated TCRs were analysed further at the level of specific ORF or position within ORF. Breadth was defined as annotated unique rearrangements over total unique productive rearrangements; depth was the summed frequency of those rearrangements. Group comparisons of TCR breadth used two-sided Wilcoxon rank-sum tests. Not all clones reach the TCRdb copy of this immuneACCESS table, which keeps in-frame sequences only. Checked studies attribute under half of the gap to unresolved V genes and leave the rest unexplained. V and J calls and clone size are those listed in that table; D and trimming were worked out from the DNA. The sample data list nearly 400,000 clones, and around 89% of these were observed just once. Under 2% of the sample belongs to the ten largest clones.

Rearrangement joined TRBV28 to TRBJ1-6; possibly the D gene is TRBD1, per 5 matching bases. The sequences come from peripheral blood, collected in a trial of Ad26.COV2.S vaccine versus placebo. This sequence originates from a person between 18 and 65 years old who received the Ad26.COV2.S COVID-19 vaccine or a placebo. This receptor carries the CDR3 CASRQSSYNSPLHF. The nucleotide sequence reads TGTGCCAGCCGACAGAGCTCCTATAATTCACCCCTCCACTTT.